A selection of T cell receptor beta chains follows, all from one sample in a study of cytomegalovirus exposure and HLA in healthy donors. Data came from immunoSEQ multiplex PCR; TCRdb stores just in-frame clones and leaves some out. The sample yields over 100,000 clones, approximately 80% seen once. Sequencing used PBMCs. Receptors originate from a man in his forties in good health and CMV-seropositive. The CDR3 runs from the conserved cysteine through the conserved F or W. The order of the fields is J gene, CDR3 length, V gene, CDR3 protein.

j_call: TRBJ1-5
cdr3_length: 14
v_call: TRBV13
cdr3_aa: CASSAGQGATGQHF

j_call: TRBJ2-5
cdr3_length: 14
v_call: TRBV5-6
cdr3_aa: CASSFVEEKETQYF

j_call: TRBJ1-6
cdr3_length: 15
v_call: TRBV6-6
cdr3_aa: CASSRRTDKGSPLHF

j_call: TRBJ2-5
cdr3_length: 16
v_call: TRBV25-1
cdr3_aa: CASSEADRAFVGTQYF

j_call: TRBJ2-1
cdr3_length: 13
v_call: TRBV6-6
cdr3_aa: CASSLQEYNEQFF

j_call: TRBJ2-1
cdr3_length: 16
v_call: TRBV28
cdr3_aa: CASSFLSGDQFGEQFF

j_call: TRBJ1-4
cdr3_length: 12
v_call: TRBV11-2
cdr3_aa: CASSFVGEKLFF

j_call: TRBJ2-7
cdr3_length: 12
v_call: TRBV2
cdr3_aa: CASRTGREEQYF

j_call: TRBJ2-2
cdr3_length: 14
v_call: TRBV6-6
cdr3_aa: CASSPLGNTGELFF

j_call: TRBJ1-2
cdr3_length: 11
v_call: TRBV2
cdr3_aa: CASTHGEGHTF

j_call: TRBJ2-1
cdr3_length: 17
v_call: TRBV7-9
cdr3_aa: CASSQDSSGTGKIKQFF

j_call: TRBJ2-7
cdr3_length: 15
v_call: TRBV7-9
cdr3_aa: CASSSGQGSSYEQYF

j_call: TRBJ2-7
cdr3_length: 12
v_call: TRBV19
cdr3_aa: CASRGQGDEQYF

j_call: TRBJ2-1
cdr3_length: 11
v_call: TRBV6-4
cdr3_aa: CASRENNEQFF

j_call: TRBJ2-2
cdr3_length: 16
v_call: TRBV5-1
cdr3_aa: CASSPPVPRGAGELFF

j_call: TRBJ2-3
cdr3_length: 16
v_call: TRBV13
cdr3_aa: CASSAPSGGVGDTQYF

j_call: TRBJ2-3
cdr3_length: 18
v_call: TRBV27
cdr3_aa: CASSRGTGGRRGTDTQYF

j_call: TRBJ2-1
cdr3_length: 18
v_call: TRBV7-6
cdr3_aa: CASSPLVGTGSGYNEQFF

j_call: TRBJ2-5
cdr3_length: 14
v_call: TRBV30
cdr3_aa: CAWSVLSSRETQYF

j_call: TRBJ1-4
cdr3_length: 17
v_call: TRBV18
cdr3_aa: CASSPAGGYATNEKLFF

j_call: TRBJ1-1
cdr3_length: 14
v_call: TRBV9
cdr3_aa: CASSGRGLNTEAFF

j_call: TRBJ2-3
cdr3_length: 15
v_call: TRBV5-6
cdr3_aa: CASSLGLAATDTQYF

j_call: TRBJ2-7
cdr3_length: 14
v_call: TRBV9
cdr3_aa: CASGSGVKDYEQYF

j_call: TRBJ2-7
cdr3_length: 13
v_call: TRBV29-1
cdr3_aa: CSVEGGQASQQYF

j_call: TRBJ1-2
cdr3_length: 15
v_call: TRBV28
cdr3_aa: CASSFPPGQGKGYTF

j_call: TRBJ1-2
cdr3_length: 12
v_call: TRBV6-1
cdr3_aa: CASNRGLRGYTF

j_call: TRBJ2-3
cdr3_length: 18
v_call: TRBV6-1
cdr3_aa: CASSENGQGGRSTDTQYF

j_call: TRBJ2-7
cdr3_length: 13
v_call: TRBV19
cdr3_aa: CASIGRASYEQYF

j_call: TRBJ2-4
cdr3_length: 16
v_call: TRBV7-2
cdr3_aa: CASSEGLAGNKNIQYF

j_call: TRBJ2-7
cdr3_length: 14
v_call: TRBV5-1
cdr3_aa: CASSSSGQGYEQYF

j_call: TRBJ2-1
cdr3_length: 14
v_call: TRBV2
cdr3_aa: CASHGTGGFNEQFF

j_call: TRBJ2-5
cdr3_length: 15
v_call: TRBV5-6
cdr3_aa: CASSFGQGAWETQYF

j_call: TRBJ2-7
cdr3_length: 16
v_call: TRBV5-4
cdr3_aa: CASSLDPEGVSYEQYF

j_call: TRBJ2-1
cdr3_length: 16
v_call: TRBV5-5
cdr3_aa: CASSLRQVLSYNEQFF

j_call: TRBJ1-2
cdr3_length: 14
v_call: TRBV28
cdr3_aa: CASSLNKPGSVYTF

j_call: TRBJ2-4
cdr3_length: 19
v_call: TRBV9
cdr3_aa: CASSQGSSGGALGKNSQCF

j_call: TRBJ1-1
cdr3_length: 13
v_call: TRBV28
cdr3_aa: CASSLWSGTEAFF

j_call: TRBJ1-2
cdr3_length: 14
v_call: TRBV5-1
cdr3_aa: CASSLAAGVDGYTF

j_call: TRBJ1-2
cdr3_length: 14
v_call: TRBV28
cdr3_aa: CASSLADMNYGYTF

j_call: TRBJ2-7
cdr3_length: 14
v_call: TRBV27
cdr3_aa: CASSSLGQNYEQYF

j_call: TRBJ2-3
cdr3_length: 14
v_call: TRBV5-1
cdr3_aa: CASNRAGSTDTQYF

j_call: TRBJ1-1
cdr3_length: 11
v_call: TRBV5-8
cdr3_aa: CASSFLVGAFF

j_call: TRBJ2-7
cdr3_length: 16
v_call: TRBV4-1
cdr3_aa: CASSQDDRGLSYEQYF

j_call: TRBJ2-3
cdr3_length: 12
v_call: TRBV19
cdr3_aa: CASSIAADTQYF

j_call: TRBJ2-7
cdr3_length: 16
v_call: TRBV5-4
cdr3_aa: CASRRQLDTTTYEQYF